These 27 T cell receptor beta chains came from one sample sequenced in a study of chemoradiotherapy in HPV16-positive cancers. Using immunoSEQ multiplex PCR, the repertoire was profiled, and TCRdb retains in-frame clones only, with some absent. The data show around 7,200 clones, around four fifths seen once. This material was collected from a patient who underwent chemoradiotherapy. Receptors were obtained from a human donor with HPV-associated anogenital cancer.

CDR3 nucleotides: TGTGCCAGCAGCCCCCAATGGGGGGGGAGGCAAGAGACCCAGTACTTC. As protein: CASSPQWGGRQETQYF. The V call is TRBV9, the J call TRBJ2-5, with 7 nucleotides matching TRBD2. The V gene's germline CDR1 is SGDLS and CDR2 YYNGEE. The CDR3 totals 16 residues. J lost 2 bases, V lost 4 bases, and 11 bases had no gene match.

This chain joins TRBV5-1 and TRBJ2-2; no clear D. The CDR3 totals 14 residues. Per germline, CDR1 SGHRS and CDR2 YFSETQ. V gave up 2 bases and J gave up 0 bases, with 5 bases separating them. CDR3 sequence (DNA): TGCGCCAGCAGCTTTGATACGAACACCGGGGAGCTGTTTTTT. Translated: CASSFDTNTGELFF.

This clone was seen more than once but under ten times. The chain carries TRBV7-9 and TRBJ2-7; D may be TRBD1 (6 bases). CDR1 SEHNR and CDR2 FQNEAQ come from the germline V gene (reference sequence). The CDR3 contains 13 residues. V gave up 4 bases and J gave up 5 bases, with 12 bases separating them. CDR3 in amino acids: CASSSTGTHEQYF. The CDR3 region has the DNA TGTGCCAGCAGCTCAACCGGGACACACGAGCAGTACTTC.

CDR3 in amino acids: CAISEGHSTDTQYF. The DNA of the CDR3 is TGTGCCATCAGTGAGGGCCATAGCACAGATACGCAGTATTTT. The chain uses TRBV10-3 and TRBJ2-3; no clear D gene. CDR3 size: 14 residues. Trimming removed 2 bases from V and 0 bases from J, with 6 bases in between. Germline V lookup: CDR1 ENHRY, CDR2 SYGVKD.

The CDR3 spells CASSSRTSPLHF. The CDR3 DNA reads TGTGCCAGCAGCTCGCGTACTTCACCCCTCCACTTT. V and J are TRBV9 and TRBJ1-6, with D unclear. The CDR3 totals 12 residues. Trimming removed 4 bases at V and 9 bases at J, with 8 bases between. Germline V lookup: CDR1 SGDLS, CDR2 YYNGEE.

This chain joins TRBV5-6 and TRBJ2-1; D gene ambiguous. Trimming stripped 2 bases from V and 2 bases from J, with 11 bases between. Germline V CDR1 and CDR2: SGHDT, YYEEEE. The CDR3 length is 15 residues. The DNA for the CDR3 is TGTGCCAGCAGCTTTGGGGATAAACCCTACAATGAGCAGTTCTTC. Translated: CASSFGDKPYNEQFF.

The CDR3 region is CASSLAGSTDTQYF. The CDR3 nucleotides read TGTGCCAGCAGCTTGGCGGGTAGCACAGATACGCAGTATTTT. The chain recombines TRBV5-5 with TRBJ2-3; D is undetermined. Germline CDR1 reads SGHKS; CDR2 reads YYEKEE (reference sequence). This CDR3 spans 14 amino acids. V was shortened by 0 bases and J by 0 bases, with 5 bases between the two germline ends.

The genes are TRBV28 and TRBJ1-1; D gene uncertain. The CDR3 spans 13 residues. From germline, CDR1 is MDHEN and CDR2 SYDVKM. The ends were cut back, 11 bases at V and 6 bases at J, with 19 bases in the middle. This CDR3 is CAVPGYGRAEAFF. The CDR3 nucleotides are TGTGCCGTACCTGGTTACGGCCGCGCTGAAGCTTTCTTT. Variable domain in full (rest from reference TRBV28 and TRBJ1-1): DVKVTQSSRYLVKRTGEKVFLECVQDMDHENMFWYRQDPGLGLRLIYFSYDVKMKEKGDIPEGYSVSREKKERFSLILESASTNQTSMYLCAVPGYGRAEAFFGQGTRLTVV.

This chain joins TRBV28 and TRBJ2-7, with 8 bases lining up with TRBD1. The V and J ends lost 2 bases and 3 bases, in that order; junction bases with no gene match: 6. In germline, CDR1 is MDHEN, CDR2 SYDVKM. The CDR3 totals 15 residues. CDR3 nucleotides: TGTGCCAGCAGTTTAGGACAGGGCCCTTTCTACGAGCAGTACTTC. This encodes CASSLGQGPFYEQYF.

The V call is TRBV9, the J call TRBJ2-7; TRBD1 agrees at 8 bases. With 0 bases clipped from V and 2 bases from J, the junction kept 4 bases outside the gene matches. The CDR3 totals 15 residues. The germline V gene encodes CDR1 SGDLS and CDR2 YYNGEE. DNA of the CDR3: TGTGCCAGCAGCGTAGAAGAACAGGGGGCCTACGAGCAGTACTTC. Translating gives CASSVEEQGAYEQYF.

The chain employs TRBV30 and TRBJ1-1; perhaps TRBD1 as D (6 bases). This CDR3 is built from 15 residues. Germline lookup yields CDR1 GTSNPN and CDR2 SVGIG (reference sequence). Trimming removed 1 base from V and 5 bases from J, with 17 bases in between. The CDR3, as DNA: TGTGCCTGGAGTGCCCTAACAGGGTATCGGACTGAAGCTTTCTTT. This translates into CAWSALTGYRTEAFF.

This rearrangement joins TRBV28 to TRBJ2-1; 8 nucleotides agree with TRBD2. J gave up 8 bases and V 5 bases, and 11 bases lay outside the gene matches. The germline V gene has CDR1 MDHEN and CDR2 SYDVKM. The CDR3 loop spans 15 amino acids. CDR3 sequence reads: CASSQAGDLFHEQFF. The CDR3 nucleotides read TGTGCCAGCAGTCAAGCGGGGGATTTATTCCATGAGCAGTTCTTC.

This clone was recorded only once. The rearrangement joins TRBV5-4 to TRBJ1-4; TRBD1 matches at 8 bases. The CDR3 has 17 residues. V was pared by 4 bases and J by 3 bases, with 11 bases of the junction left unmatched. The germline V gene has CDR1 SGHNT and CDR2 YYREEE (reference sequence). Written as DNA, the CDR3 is TGTGCCAGCAGCCCTTCGACAGGGGCGTCGGCTAATGAAAAACTGTTTTTT. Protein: CASSPSTGASANEKLFF.

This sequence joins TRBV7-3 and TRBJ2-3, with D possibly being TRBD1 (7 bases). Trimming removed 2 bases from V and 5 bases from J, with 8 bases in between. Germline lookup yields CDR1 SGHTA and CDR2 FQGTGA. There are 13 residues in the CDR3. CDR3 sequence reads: CASSLQGGDTQYF. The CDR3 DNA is TGTGCCAGCAGCTTACAGGGGGGAGATACGCAGTATTTT.

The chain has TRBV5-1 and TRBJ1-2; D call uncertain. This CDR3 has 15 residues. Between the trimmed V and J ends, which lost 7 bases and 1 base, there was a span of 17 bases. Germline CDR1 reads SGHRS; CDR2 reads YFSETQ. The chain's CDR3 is CASSTEDFFNYGYTF. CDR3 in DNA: TGCGCCAGCTCCACCGAAGATTTCTTTAACTATGGCTACACCTTC. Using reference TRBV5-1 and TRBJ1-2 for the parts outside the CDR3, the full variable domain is KAGVTQTPRYLIKTRGQQVTLSCSPISGHRSVSWYQQTPGQGLQFLFEYFSETQRNKGNFPGRFSGRQFSNSRSEMNVSTLELGDSALYLCASSTEDFFNYGYTFGSGTRLTVV.

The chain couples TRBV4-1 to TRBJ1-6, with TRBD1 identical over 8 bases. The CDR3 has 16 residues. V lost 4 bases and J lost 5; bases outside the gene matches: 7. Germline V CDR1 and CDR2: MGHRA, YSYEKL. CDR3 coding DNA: TGCGCCAGCAGCCGAGAAGGACAGGGCAATAATTCACCCCTCCACTTT. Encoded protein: CASSREGQGNNSPLHF.

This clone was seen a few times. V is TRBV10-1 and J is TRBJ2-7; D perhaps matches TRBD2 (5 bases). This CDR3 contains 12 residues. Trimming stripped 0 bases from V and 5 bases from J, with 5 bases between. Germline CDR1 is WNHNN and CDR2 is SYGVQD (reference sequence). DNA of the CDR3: TGCGCCAGCAGTGAGTCCGGGGACGAGCAGTACTTC. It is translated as CASSESGDEQYF.

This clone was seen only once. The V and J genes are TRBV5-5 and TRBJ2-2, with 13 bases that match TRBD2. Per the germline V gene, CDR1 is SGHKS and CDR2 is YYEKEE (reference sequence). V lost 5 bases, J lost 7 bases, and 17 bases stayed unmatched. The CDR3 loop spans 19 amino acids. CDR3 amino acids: CASSATPGLAGPLGGELFF. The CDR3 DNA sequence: TGTGCCAGCAGTGCTACGCCGGGACTAGCGGGGCCGCTTGGCGGGGAGCTGTTTTTT.

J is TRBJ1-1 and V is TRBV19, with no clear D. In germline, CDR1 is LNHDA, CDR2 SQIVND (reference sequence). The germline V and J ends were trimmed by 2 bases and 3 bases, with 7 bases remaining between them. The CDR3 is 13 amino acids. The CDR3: CASSIRRDTEAFF. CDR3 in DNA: TGTGCCAGTAGTATAAGGAGGGACACTGAAGCTTTCTTT.

DNA of the CDR3: TGCGCCAGCAGCAGGACACGGGACAGGGTAAAGGAGACCCAGTACTTC. Translated, it gives CASSRTRDRVKETQYF. V gene TRBV5-1 combines with J gene TRBJ2-5; 9 bases align to TRBD1. Per germline, CDR1 SGHRS and CDR2 YFSETQ. The J segment lost 5 bases and the V segment lost 4 bases, leaving 12 bases of the junction unmatched. The CDR3 has 16 amino acids.

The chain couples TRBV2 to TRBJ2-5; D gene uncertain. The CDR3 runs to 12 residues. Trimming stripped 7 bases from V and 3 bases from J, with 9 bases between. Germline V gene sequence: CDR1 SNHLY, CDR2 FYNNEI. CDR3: CASKRAEETQYF. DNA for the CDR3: TGTGCCAGCAAACGGGCGGAAGAGACCCAGTACTTC.

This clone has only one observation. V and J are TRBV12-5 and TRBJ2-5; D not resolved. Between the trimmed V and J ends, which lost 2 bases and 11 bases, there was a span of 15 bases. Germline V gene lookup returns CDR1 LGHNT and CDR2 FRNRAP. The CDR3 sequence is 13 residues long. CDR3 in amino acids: CASGLSTSGQQYF. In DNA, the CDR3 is TGTGCTAGTGGTTTGTCGACGTCGGGCCAGCAGTACTTC. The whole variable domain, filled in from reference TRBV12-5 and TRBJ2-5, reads DARVTQTPRHKVTEMGQEVTMRCQPILGHNTVFWYRQTMMQGLELLAYFRNRAPLDDSGMPKDRFSAEMPDATLATLKIQPSEPRDSAVYFCASGLSTSGQQYFGPGTRLLVL.

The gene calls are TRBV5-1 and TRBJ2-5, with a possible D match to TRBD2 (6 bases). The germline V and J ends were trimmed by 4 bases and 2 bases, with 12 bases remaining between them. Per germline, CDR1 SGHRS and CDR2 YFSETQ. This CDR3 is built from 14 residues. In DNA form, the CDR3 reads TGCGCCAGCAGCGGAGGGGTTCCGCAAGAGACCCAGTACTTC. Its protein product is CASSGGVPQETQYF.

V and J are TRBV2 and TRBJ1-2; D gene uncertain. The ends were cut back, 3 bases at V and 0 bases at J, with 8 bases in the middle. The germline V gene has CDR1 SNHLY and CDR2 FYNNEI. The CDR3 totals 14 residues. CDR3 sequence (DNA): TGTGCCAGCAGTGAGCCGGGAGCTAACTATGGCTACACCTTC. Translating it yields CASSEPGANYGYTF.

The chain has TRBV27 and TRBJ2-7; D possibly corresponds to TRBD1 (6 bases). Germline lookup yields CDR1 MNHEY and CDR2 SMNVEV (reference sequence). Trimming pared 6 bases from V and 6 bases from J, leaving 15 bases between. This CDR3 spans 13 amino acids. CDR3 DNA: TGTGCCAGCAGACAGGGATCGGTAAGCGAGCAGTACTTC. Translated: CASRQGSVSEQYF.

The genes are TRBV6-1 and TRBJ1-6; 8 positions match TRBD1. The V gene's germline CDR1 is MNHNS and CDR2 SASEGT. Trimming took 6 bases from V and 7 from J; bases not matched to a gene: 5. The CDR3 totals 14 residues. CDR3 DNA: TGTGCCAGCAGCAGGGGACAGGAGAATTCACCCCTCCACTTT. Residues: CASSRGQENSPLHF.

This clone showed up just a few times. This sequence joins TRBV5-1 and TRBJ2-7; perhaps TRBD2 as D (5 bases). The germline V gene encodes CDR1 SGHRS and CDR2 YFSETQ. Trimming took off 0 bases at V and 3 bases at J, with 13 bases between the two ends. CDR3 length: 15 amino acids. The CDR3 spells CASSLEAAALYEQYF. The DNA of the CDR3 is TGCGCCAGCAGCTTGGAAGCGGCAGCGCTCTACGAGCAGTACTTC.